This T cell receptor beta chain was profiled in a study of blood T cell repertoires in COVID-19. Study-level background: COVID-19 samples from acute and convalescent phases originated in the United States, Italy and Spain. PBMCs, B-cell-depleted T cells, or T cells were the source of the cDNA or gDNA that made up the material.

Method: immunoSEQ multiplex PCR; TCRdb's copy keeps in-frame clones and lacks some. The sample holds about 270,000 clones; 91% are singletons and the top ten take 2.5% to 3%. The CDR3 has 13 residues. Germline CDR1 is SGHAT and CDR2 is FQNNGV. Trimming left V 5 bases short and J 1 base short, with 8 bases between. Enrollment of patients from Seattle took place during active infection, with longitudinal follow-up. V and J are TRBV11-2 and TRBJ1-1; D remains ambiguous. The receptor was isolated from a person aged 18 to 30 with COVID-19, enrolled during active disease. Specimen: peripheral blood. The DNA of the CDR3 is TGTGCCAGCAGCCGCGGGGAGAACACTGAAGCTTTCTTT. It encodes CASSRGENTEAFF. Together with reference TRBV11-2 and TRBJ1-1, the CDR3 gives the full variable domain: EAGVAQSPRYKIIEKRQSVAFWCNPISGHATLYWYQQILGQGPKLLIQFQNNGVVDDSQLPKDRFSAERLKGVDSTLKIQPAKLEDSAVYLCASSRGENTEAFFGQGTRLTVV.